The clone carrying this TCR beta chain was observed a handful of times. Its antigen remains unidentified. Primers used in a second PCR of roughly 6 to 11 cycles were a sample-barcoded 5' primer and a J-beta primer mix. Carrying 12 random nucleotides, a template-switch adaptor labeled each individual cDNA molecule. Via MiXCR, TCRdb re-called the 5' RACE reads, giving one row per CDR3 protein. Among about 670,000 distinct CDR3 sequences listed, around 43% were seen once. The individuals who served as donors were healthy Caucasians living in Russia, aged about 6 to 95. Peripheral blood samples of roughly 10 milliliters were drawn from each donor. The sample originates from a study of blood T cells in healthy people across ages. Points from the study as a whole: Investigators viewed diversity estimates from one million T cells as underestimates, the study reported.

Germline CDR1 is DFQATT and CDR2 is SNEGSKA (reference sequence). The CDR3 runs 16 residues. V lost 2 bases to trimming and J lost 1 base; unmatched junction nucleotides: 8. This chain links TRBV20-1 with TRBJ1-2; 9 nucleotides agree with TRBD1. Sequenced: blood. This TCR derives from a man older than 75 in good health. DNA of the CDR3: TGCAGTGCTAGAACAGGGGGCGCGAGCGATAACTATGGCTACACCTTC. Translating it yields CSARTGGASDNYGYTF.